Shown below are 2 T cell receptor beta chains from a single sample sequenced in a study of control samples from healthy donors and cancer patients. This table comes from immunoSEQ multiplex PCR, and its TCRdb copy is limited to in-frame clones, with some not included. This sample carries approximately 52,000 clones, roughly 95% of them seen once, and the ten largest clones take 0.95% to 1.4%. The sample consisted of blood. Receptors were obtained from a young woman in good health.

The genes are TRBV30 and TRBJ2-5; tentatively, D is TRBD1 or TRBD2 (6 bases each). The germline CDR1 and CDR2 sequences are GTSNPN and SVGIG (reference sequence). The CDR3 has 15 residues. V was shortened by 5 bases and J by 4 bases, with 20 bases between the two germline ends. The chain's CDR3 is CAWGGPRGLRETQYF. The CDR3 DNA reads as TGTGCCTGGGGGGGGCCTAGAGGGCTGAGAGAGACCCAGTACTTC.

The chain recombines TRBV6-2 or TRBV6-3 with TRBJ1-1; TRBD1 agrees at 8 bases. The CDR3 consists of 16 residues. Germline V gives CDR1 MNHEY, CDR2 SVGEGT. The ends lost 5 bases at V and 3 bases at J; junction bases unmatched: 11. The CDR3 nucleotides are TGTGCCAGCAGTCAGCCCCAGGGGGCTGGGGACACTGAAGCTTTCTTT. This sequence encodes CASSQPQGAGDTEAFF.